Included here is one TCR beta chain sequence, with context. V was cut by 4 bases and J by 3 bases, with 19 bases left in between. Germline V gives CDR1 MNHEY, CDR2 SVGEGT. The CDR3 extends over 16 amino acids. This specimen comes from a study of blood T cell repertoires in COVID-19. Data came from immunoSEQ multiplex PCR; TCRdb stores just in-frame clones and leaves some out. Of about 64,000 clones in the sample, less than 85% were seen once. The J gene is TRBJ2-7, the V gene TRBV6-2 or TRBV6-3; perhaps TRBD2 as D (6 bases). Material for sequencing was peripheral blood. This TCR derives from a human donor in a cohort sampled during active COVID-19. The CDR3 protein is CASSSSGRGLIYEQYF. The CDR3 nucleotides are TGTGCCAGCAGTTCCTCGGGGCGGGGACTCATCTACGAGCAGTACTTC.